Following are 6 T cell receptor beta chains from one sample sequenced in a study of T cell responses to AZD1222 COVID-19 vaccine. Libraries were prepared by immunoSEQ multiplex PCR; TCRdb keeps only in-frame clonotypes and omits some of them. The table records about 170,000 clones, roughly nine tenths of them present only once. The source material was peripheral blood, sampled on day 0 of AZD1222 vaccination. The receptors were sampled from an adult in good health.

This chain joins TRBV5-6 and TRBJ1-1; possibly TRBD1 for D (5 bases). Germline V gene sequence: CDR1 SGHDT, CDR2 YYEEEE. Deletions cut 0 bases from V and 0 bases from J, with 9 bases between. The CDR3 spans 15 residues. The CDR3 sequence: CASSLAVGVNTEAFF. In DNA, the CDR3 is TGTGCCAGCAGCTTGGCGGTGGGGGTGAACACTGAAGCTTTCTTT.

This clone has only one observation. This chain joins TRBV7-7 and TRBJ2-7; D is perhaps TRBD2 (6 bases). V shed 5 bases and J shed 4 bases, with 18 bases lying between them. This CDR3 is built from 15 residues. The germline V gene encodes CDR1 SSHAT and CDR2 FNYEAQ (reference sequence). The DNA for the CDR3 is TGTGCCAGCAGCCCGCCGGGGGACTGGAAGTACGAGCAGTACGTC. It yields the protein CASSPPGDWKYEQYV.

The chain is built from TRBV7-9 and TRBJ2-3, with 7 bases identical to TRBD2. Germline V lookup: CDR1 SEHNR, CDR2 FQNEAQ (reference sequence). CDR3 length: 13 residues. The V and J ends lost 7 bases and 2 bases, in that order; junction bases with no gene match: 3. In DNA form, the CDR3 reads TGTGCCAGCAACAAGCGGGACACAGATACGCAGTATTTT. This sequence encodes CASNKRDTDTQYF.

The rearrangement uses TRBV30 and TRBJ2-2; no clear D gene. Germline V gene data show CDR1 as GTSNPN and CDR2 as SVGIG (reference sequence). Trimming cost V 4 bases and J 2 bases, with 8 bases left between them. The CDR3 consists of 13 residues. The CDR3 DNA reads TGTGCCTGGAATGAGCGTAACACCGGGGAGCTGTTTTTT. Translation gives CAWNERNTGELFF.

The chain is built from TRBV5-8 and TRBJ1-3; 8 bases fit TRBD1. Unmatched junction bases numbered 10, after V lost 4 bases and J lost 4 bases. The CDR3 has 16 amino acids. Germline loops: CDR1 SGHTS, CDR2 YDEGEE. The CDR3 loop reads CASSHTGGMYGNTIYF. CDR3 sequence (DNA): TGTGCCAGCAGCCATACAGGGGGAATGTACGGAAACACCATATATTTT.

This rearrangement joins TRBV28 to TRBJ1-2; 8 bases fit TRBD1. The CDR3 is 16 amino acids. V gave up 6 bases and J gave up 3 bases; unmatched junction bases: 12. Germline CDR1 MDHEN, CDR2 SYDVKM. The CDR3 is CASSPSSGQAYYGYTF. Here the CDR3 DNA reads TGTGCCAGCAGCCCTTCATCGGGACAGGCTTACTATGGCTACACCTTC.